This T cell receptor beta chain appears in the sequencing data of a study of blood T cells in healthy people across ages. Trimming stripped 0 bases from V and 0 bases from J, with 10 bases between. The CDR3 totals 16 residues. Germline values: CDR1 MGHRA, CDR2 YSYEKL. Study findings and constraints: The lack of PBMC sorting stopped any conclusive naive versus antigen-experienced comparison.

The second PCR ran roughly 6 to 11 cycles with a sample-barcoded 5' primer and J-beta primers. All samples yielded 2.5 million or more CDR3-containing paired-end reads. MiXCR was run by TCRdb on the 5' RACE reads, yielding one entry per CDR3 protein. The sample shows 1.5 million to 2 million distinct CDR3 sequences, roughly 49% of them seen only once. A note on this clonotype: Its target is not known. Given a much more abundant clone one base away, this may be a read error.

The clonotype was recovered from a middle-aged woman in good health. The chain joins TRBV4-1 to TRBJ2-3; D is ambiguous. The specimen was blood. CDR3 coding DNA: TGCGCCAGCAGCCAAGATAAGGTTTCAAGCACAGATACGCAGTATTTT. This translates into CASSQDKVSSTDTQYF.